This T cell receptor beta chain stems from a study of T-cell reconstitution after alpha-beta-depleted transplantation in children. General observations from the study: Expanded graft clones, several hundred of them, were reportedly the source of alpha-beta T cells about two months after transplant. The authors attributed T-cell counts and diversity one year after transplant mostly to newly produced T cells.

V lost 0 bases, J lost 7 bases, and 14 bases lay in between. CDR1 is SGHNT, CDR2 YYREEE, per germline (reference sequence). This CDR3 is 15 amino acids long. This clonotype was seen many times. Antigen specificity is unknown. Unique molecular identifiers were used to barcode this TCRbeta library. TCRdb processed the PCR reads anew with MiXCR; each CDR3 protein has one entry. The repertoire holds approximately 800,000 distinct CDR3 sequences, with about 15% as singletons. The material sequenced was PBMCs, mostly from graft donor cells, taken 360 days after TCRalphabeta/CD19-depleted stem cell transplant. The receptor's source is a male patient younger than 18 who had a stem cell transplant for acute lymphoblastic leukemia, so the T cells may come from the graft donor. The chain has TRBV5-4 and TRBJ2-1, with D unresolved. This chain's CDR3 is CASSLEPGSENEQFF. CDR3 nucleotides: TGTGCCAGCAGCTTGGAACCTGGGTCTGAGAATGAGCAGTTCTTC.